This TCR beta chain was profiled in a study of T-cell reconstitution after alpha-beta-depleted transplantation in children. As it was prepared, the TCRbeta library received unique molecular identifiers. TCRdb analysed the PCR reads with MiXCR anew, one entry per CDR3 protein. The repertoire holds under 850,000 distinct CDR3 sequences, with around 13% as singletons. Overall study results and limits: After transplant, at about two months, alpha-beta T cells were reportedly derived from several hundred expanded graft clones. Once a year had passed after transplant, T-cell counts and diversity came mostly from newly produced T cells.

As for this clonotype: Its matching antigen is unknown.

This sequence was found in a girl aged 2-10 years with congenital amegakaryocytic thrombocytopenia, due to receive a stem cell transplant. The source was PBMCs, collected before TCRalphabeta/CD19-depleted stem cell transplant.

CDR3 DNA: TGTGCCAGCAGCCCTTTATTCCGGGACAGGGTCCACCTGCAAGAGACCCAGTACTTC. Translation: CASSPLFRDRVHLQETQYF. The chain couples TRBV2 to TRBJ2-5, with 9 bases aligning to TRBD1. The CDR3 consists of 19 residues. J was trimmed by 2 bases and V by 6 bases; bases with no gene match: 19. Germline-derived CDR1 and CDR2 are SNHLY and FYNNEI. Drawing the rest from reference TRBV2 and TRBJ2-5, the complete variable domain is EPEVTQTPSHQVTQMGQEVILRCVPISNHLYFYWYRQILGQKVEFLVSFYNNEISEKSEIFDDQFSVERPDGSNFTLKIRSTKLEDSAMYFCASSPLFRDRVHLQETQYFGPGTRLLVL.